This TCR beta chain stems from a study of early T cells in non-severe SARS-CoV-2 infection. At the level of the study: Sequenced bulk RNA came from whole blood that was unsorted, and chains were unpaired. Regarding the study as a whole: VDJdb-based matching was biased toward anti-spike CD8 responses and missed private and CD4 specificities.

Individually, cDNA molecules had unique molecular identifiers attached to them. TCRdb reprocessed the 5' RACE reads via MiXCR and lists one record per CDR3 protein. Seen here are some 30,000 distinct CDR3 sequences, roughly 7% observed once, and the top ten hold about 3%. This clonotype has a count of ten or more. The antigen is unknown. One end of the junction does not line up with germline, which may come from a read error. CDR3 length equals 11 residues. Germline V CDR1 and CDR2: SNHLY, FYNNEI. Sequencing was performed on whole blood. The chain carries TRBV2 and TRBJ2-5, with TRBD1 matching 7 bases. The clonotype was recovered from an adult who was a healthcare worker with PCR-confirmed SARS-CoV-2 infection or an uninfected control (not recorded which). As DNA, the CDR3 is TGTGCCAGCAGTACCGGGACAGAGGCGGACTTC. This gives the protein CASSTGTEADF.